This T cell receptor beta chain stems from a study of brain T cells in children with intractable seizures. Study conclusions and caveats: Clones missing pre-surgery may reflect undersampling of that blood sample.

The time point is: blood from clinic visit 5 months post-surgery; TSC patient then seizure free. Only cases whose brain tissue showed the highest T cell transcript signatures were sequenced. Patients received at least one anti-epileptic drug before surgery. Method: immunoSEQ multiplex PCR; TCRdb's copy keeps in-frame clones and lacks some. This sample has around 340,000 clones, with about 94% found just once. As regards this clone: The target antigen is unknown.

CDR1 is LNHNV and CDR2 is YYDKDF in the germline V gene (reference sequence). Trimming removed 1 base from V and 4 bases from J, with 10 bases in between. This CDR3 comprises 15 residues. The chain employs TRBV15 and TRBJ2-2; D is unresolved. The TCR comes from a boy under three years old with tuberous sclerosis and intractable seizures. The sample was peripheral blood, taken approximately 5 months after surgery. CDR3 DNA: TGTGCCACCAGCAGAGGTCAGGAATTCACCGGGGAGCTGTTTTTT. It encodes CATSRGQEFTGELFF.